This entry features one T cell receptor beta chain sequence. This specimen belongs to a study of technical replicates of blood from a few donors. The V gene's germline CDR1 is MNHNY and CDR2 SVGAGI (reference sequence). V lost 4 bases, J lost 8 bases, and 8 bases lay in between. CDR3 size: 11 residues. Some clones are missing from TCRdb's copy, which holds only in-frame ones; the method was immunoSEQ multiplex PCR. The table shows more than 65,000 clones, with 95% to 97% occurring only once. V gene TRBV6-6 combines with J gene TRBJ1-2; D gene uncertain. Sample: T cells isolated from PBMCs. The receptor was isolated from a human donor in good health. CDR3 loop: CASSFAEGYTF. CDR3 nucleotide sequence: TGTGCCAGCAGTTTCGCGGAAGGCTACACCTTC.